The T cell receptor (beta chain) under discussion was sequenced for a study of regulatory T cells in long-lasting Graves disease. Study conclusions and caveats: Peripheral blood, not thyroid tissue, was the sole material studied.

As to time point: persistent/refractory GD, antithyroid drugs over 5 years with positive TRAb. The TCR library used RNA extracted from PBMCs. Per germline, CDR1 SGHVS and CDR2 FQNEAQ. The CDR3 totals 16 residues. V trimming: 6 bases; J trimming: 4 bases; junction bases outside the gene matches: 12. This clonotype was counted ten times or more. Antigen unknown. Arm-PCR with iRepertoire HTBI primers amplified the CDR3 regions for these TCR beta libraries. From the multiplex PCR reads, TCRdb called clonotypes with MiXCR, one entry per CDR3 protein. This table holds about 340,000 distinct CDR3 sequences, about 18% found once.

This TCR came from a female donor with Graves disease. The rearrangement uses TRBV7-8 and TRBJ2-5, with 9 bases identical to TRBD2. This specimen was peripheral blood mononuclear cells (PBMCs), taken when the disease was refractory, from a patient treated with antithyroid drugs. CDR3 region: CASRQTGTSRLETQYF. The CDR3 coding sequence is TGTGCCAGCAGACAAACCGGGACTAGCCGTTTAGAGACCCAGTACTTC.